This entry lists 23 T cell receptor beta chains sequenced from one sample in a study of monozygotic twins with inflammatory bowel disease. Reanalyzing the 5' RACE reads, TCRdb keeps one entry per CDR3 protein, without DNA. The listing records around 450,000 distinct CDR3 sequences. Material: blood. The origin of the receptors is a human donor with ulcerative colitis or Crohn's disease, or a healthy co-twin of an affected twin (not recorded which).

This chain connects TRBV2 to TRBJ2-5; without DNA, the TCRdb call of TRBD1 cannot be checked. The CDR3 extends over 14 amino acids. Germline V gives CDR1 SNHLY, CDR2 FYNNEI. CDR3 in amino acids: CASRTRVEGETQYF.

The chain is built from TRBV29-1 and TRBJ1-1. This CDR3 comprises 11 residues. Germline V gives CDR1 SQVTM, CDR2 ANQGSEA. The CDR3 sequence: CSAPLGSEAFF. The variable domain in full, with the rest retrieved from reference TRBV29-1 and TRBJ1-1, is SAVISQKPSRDICQRGTSLTIQCQVDSQVTMMFWYRQQPGQSLTLIATANQGSEATYESGFVIDKFPISRPNLTFSTLTVSNMSPEDSSIYLCSAPLGSEAFFGQGTRLTVV.

The chain uses TRBV20-1 and TRBJ2-1; TCRdb reports TRBD2, a call that lacks DNA to check it against. CDR1 and CDR2 from the germline V gene are DFQATT and SNEGSKA (reference sequence). CDR3 size: 15 residues. CDR3 protein: CSAVDRLAGVYEQFF.

The V call is TRBV7-2, the J call TRBJ2-2. The CDR3 has 15 amino acids. Germline CDR1 reads SGHTA; CDR2 reads FQGNSA. CDR3: CASSFGDRRPGELFF.

The chain uses TRBV7-3 and TRBJ2-3; TCRdb picks TRBD2, but there is no DNA to check that call. Germline V gene lookup returns CDR1 SGHTA and CDR2 FQGTGA. The CDR3 loop spans 15 amino acids. CDR3 residues: CASSLTAGVADTQYF.

The CDR3 protein is CASSPPGLAGDNEQFF. The chain couples TRBV7-9 to TRBJ2-1; without DNA, the TCRdb call of TRBD2 cannot be checked. The CDR3 is 16 residues long. Per germline, CDR1 SEHNR and CDR2 FQNEAQ (reference sequence).

The chain is built from TRBV7-9 and TRBJ1-6; TCRdb selects TRBD1, and the lack of DNA leaves this call unchecked. The CDR3 totals 14 residues. Germline V lookup: CDR1 SEHNR, CDR2 FQNEAQ (reference sequence). This CDR3 is CASSLQGVHSPLHF. Complete variable domain (other parts from reference TRBV7-9 and TRBJ1-6): DTGVSQNPRHKITKRGQNVTFRCDPISEHNRLYWYRQTLGQGPEFLTYFQNEAQLEKSRLLSDRFSAERPKGSFSTLEIQRTEQGDSAMYLCASSLQGVHSPLHFGNGTRLTVT.

CDR3 in amino acids: CASSLGGMSKNIQYF. The chain links TRBV28 to TRBJ2-4. The CDR3 loop spans 15 amino acids. Germline assignment: CDR1 MDHEN and CDR2 SYDVKM.

V usage is TRBV25-1 and J usage is TRBJ2-1. Germline CDR1 and CDR2: MGHDK and SYGVNS. This CDR3 region has 12 residues. This chain's CDR3 is CASSEFNREQFF.

The chain combines TRBV7-6 with TRBJ1-1. The CDR3 loop spans 15 amino acids. Germline V gives CDR1 SGHVS, CDR2 FNYEAQ. CDR3 region: CASSFGDLLGTEAFF. Based on the CDR3 plus reference TRBV7-6 and TRBJ1-1, the full variable domain is GAGVSQSPRYKVTKRGQDVALRCDPISGHVSLYWYRQALGQGPEFLTYFNYEAQQDKSGLPNDRFSAERPEGSISTLTIQRTEQRDSAMYRCASSFGDLLGTEAFFGQGTRLTVV.

The chain uses TRBV25-1 and TRBJ2-3. Germline CDR1 MGHDK, CDR2 SYGVNS. The CDR3 length is 16 residues. The CDR3: CASSEWSDYFTDTQYF.

The chain is built from TRBV10-3 and TRBJ2-7; the D call from TCRdb, TRBD1, cannot be confirmed without DNA. CDR1 is ENHRY, CDR2 SYGVKD, per germline. The CDR3 sequence is 15 residues long. The CDR3: CAISEAGTGVDEQYF.

V usage is TRBV10-3 and J usage is TRBJ2-6; the TCRdb D gene call, TRBD1, has no DNA to confirm it. The CDR3 runs 18 residues. CDR1 and CDR2 from the germline V gene are ENHRY and SYGVKD. CDR3 sequence: CAISGAFDRGPGANVLTF.

This chain joins TRBV11-2 and TRBJ2-1; there is no DNA to check the TCRdb D call of TRBD1. Germline values: CDR1 SGHAT, CDR2 FQNNGV. The CDR3 is 13 amino acids. CDR3: CASSPPGNNEQFF.

The CDR3 sequence is CASRGRGLTGELFF. J is TRBJ2-2 and V is TRBV6-1; TCRdb calls TRBD1, which cannot be checked without DNA. The CDR3 is 14 residues long. The V gene's germline CDR1 is MNHNS and CDR2 SASEGT.

CDR3 in amino acids: CASSRTSRYSGANVLTF. The rearrangement joins TRBV6-1 to TRBJ2-6; TCRdb proposes TRBD2, but this gene call is untestable without DNA. Germline-derived CDR1 and CDR2 are MNHNS and SASEGT. The CDR3 contains 17 residues.

The rearrangement joins TRBV28 to TRBJ2-7; TCRdb's D gene call, TRBD1, goes unchecked for lack of DNA. The length of the CDR3 is 14 residues. In germline, CDR1 is MDHEN, CDR2 SYDVKM. CDR3 protein: CASSLGYGGYEQYF.

The chain couples TRBV3-1 to TRBJ2-5; TCRdb returns TRBD2, unconfirmable since there is no DNA. The CDR3 is 11 residues long. Germline V gives CDR1 LGHDT, CDR2 YNNKEL (reference sequence). The CDR3 loop is CASGTRGTQYF.

This chain uses TRBV5-1 with TRBJ2-2; lacking DNA, the TRBD1 call made by TCRdb goes unchecked. This CDR3 has 14 amino acids. Germline V gives CDR1 SGHRS, CDR2 YFSETQ. The CDR3 loop reads CASSRGGQTGELFF.

J is TRBJ1-6 and V is TRBV7-2. The CDR3 runs to 13 residues. Germline CDR1 SGHTA, CDR2 FQGNSA. CDR3 region: CASSLDVVSPLHF. The full variable domain, in which reference TRBV7-2 and TRBJ1-6 provide the parts outside the CDR3, is GAGVSQSPSNKVTEKGKDVELRCDPISGHTALYWYRQSLGQGLEFLIYFQGNSAPDKSGLPSDRFSAERTGGSVSTLTIQRTQQEDSAVYLCASSLDVVSPLHFGNGTRLTVT.

V gene TRBV16 combines with J gene TRBJ2-5. This CDR3 is 15 amino acids long. Germline lookup yields CDR1 KGHSY and CDR2 FQNENV. CDR3 loop: CASSQFGRDQETQYF.

The gene calls are TRBV7-2 and TRBJ2-2; TCRdb's D gene call, TRBD2, goes unchecked for lack of DNA. Germline CDR1 and CDR2: SGHTA and FQGNSA. This CDR3 has 16 residues. The CDR3: CASSLAAGRNTGELFF.

V and J are TRBV9 and TRBJ2-3; TCRdb lists TRBD2, though no DNA is available to test this call. Germline V lookup: CDR1 SGDLS, CDR2 YYNGEE. This CDR3 contains 16 residues. The CDR3 region is CASSVTTSGVPDTQYF.